Listed below are T cell receptor beta chains from one sample, sequenced in a study of shared clonotypes between healthy human individuals. Here immunoSEQ multiplex PCR was the method, and the copy in TCRdb shows in-frame clones only, minus some. The sample yields about 2 million clones, approximately 95% seen once. Material: naive CD8+ T cells sorted from blood. These TCRs come from a man aged 18 to 30 in good health. The CDR3 runs from the conserved cysteine through the conserved F or W. D genes are given only for firm matches. Some rows mark clone size as missing; the rest say once, few, many or name a class of expanded clone.

D: TRBD1; V: TRBV5-5; length: 13; J: TRBJ2-5; size: once; CDR3: CASSREGAETQYF; DNA: TGTGCCAGCAGCCGCGAGGGGGCAGAGACCCAGTACTTC
D: .; V: TRBV7-9; length: 17; J: TRBJ2-3; size: .; CDR3: CASSPTSAAFSTDTQYF; DNA: TGTGCCAGCAGCCCCACAAGTGCGGCCTTTAGCACAGATACGCAGTATTTT
D: .; V: TRBV28; length: 17; J: TRBJ2-7; size: .; CDR3: CASSSPTFGRSSYEQYF; DNA: TGTGCCAGCAGTTCCCCCACGTTCGGACGAAGCTCCTACGAGCAGTACTTC
D: TRBD2; V: TRBV6-5; length: 12; J: TRBJ2-1; size: .; CDR3: CASRTGGDEQFF; DNA: TGTGCCAGCAGGACCGGGGGGGATGAGCAGTTCTTC
D: .; V: TRBV7-9; length: 14; J: TRBJ2-1; size: .; CDR3: CASSLGGVDYEQFF; DNA: TGTGCCAGCAGCTTAGGAGGGGTGGACTATGAGCAGTTCTTC
D: .; V: TRBV7-9; length: 13; J: TRBJ2-7; size: .; CDR3: CASSLAQTYEQYF; DNA: TGTGCCAGCAGCTTAGCGCAGACCTACGAGCAGTACTTC
D: TRBD1; V: TRBV9; length: 14; J: TRBJ1-4; size: .; CDR3: CASSADRADEKLFF; DNA: TGTGCCAGCAGCGCGGACAGGGCGGATGAAAAACTGTTTTTT
D: TRBD1; V: TRBV2; length: 16; J: TRBJ2-7; size: .; CDR3: CASSVSFGTAAYEQYF; DNA: TGTGCCAGCAGTGTTAGTTTCGGGACAGCCGCCTACGAGCAGTACTTC
D: TRBD1; V: TRBV7-8; length: 17; J: TRBJ1-2; size: .; CDR3: CASSLPGQGAEYYGYTF; DNA: TGTGCCAGCAGCTTACCGGGACAGGGTGCCGAATACTATGGCTACACCTTC
D: .; V: TRBV4-1; length: 18; J: TRBJ2-1; size: .; CDR3: CASSQDGGRGGPYNEQFF; DNA: TGCGCCAGCAGCCAAGATGGGGGCAGGGGGGGACCCTACAATGAGCAGTTCTTC
D: .; V: TRBV2; length: 12; J: TRBJ2-2; size: .; CDR3: CASSEPGVKLFF; DNA: TGTGCCAGCAGTGAACCAGGGGTGAAGCTGTTTTTT
D: TRBD1; V: TRBV27; length: 14; J: TRBJ1-2; size: .; CDR3: CASSTGTGVFGYTF; DNA: TGTGCCAGCAGTACCGGGACAGGGGTGTTTGGCTACACCTTC
D: TRBD2; V: TRBV27; length: 17; J: TRBJ2-1; size: .; CDR3: CASSLPPIREGPNEQFF; DNA: TGTGCCAGCAGTTTACCCCCTATCCGGGAGGGCCCAAATGAGCAGTTCTTC
D: TRBD2; V: TRBV10-3; length: 15; J: TRBJ2-1; size: .; CDR3: CAISGGTSGYNEQFF; DNA: TGTGCCATCAGTGGTGGGACTAGCGGTTACAATGAGCAGTTCTTC
D: TRBD1; V: TRBV7-9; length: 13; J: TRBJ2-7; size: .; CDR3: CASSLWDSYEQYF; DNA: TGTGCCAGCAGCTTATGGGACAGTTACGAGCAGTACTTC
D: .; V: TRBV5-3; length: 18; J: TRBJ1-2; size: .; CDR3: CARSWGPSGRAINYGYTF; DNA: TGTGCCAGAAGCTGGGGACCTTCTGGCCGGGCTATAAACTATGGCTACACCTTC
D: .; V: TRBV4-3; length: 16; J: TRBJ1-4; size: .; CDR3: CASSRLDGAMDEKLFF; DNA: TGCGCCAGCAGCCGGTTAGACGGGGCCATGGACGAAAAACTGTTTTTT
D: .; V: TRBV27; length: 14; J: TRBJ1-5; size: .; CDR3: CASSPLGSNQPQHF; DNA: TGTGCCAGCAGCCCCCTTGGGAGCAATCAGCCCCAGCATTTT
D: .; V: TRBV27; length: 15; J: TRBJ1-5; size: once; CDR3: CASSPVGASNQPQHF; DNA: TGTGCCAGCAGCCCGGTGGGGGCCAGCAATCAGCCCCAGCATTTT
D: .; V: TRBV30; length: 12; J: TRBJ1-1; size: .; CDR3: CAWSIGATEAFF; DNA: TGTGCCTGGAGTATCGGGGCCACTGAAGCTTTCTTT
D: .; V: TRBV27; length: 13; J: TRBJ2-7; size: .; CDR3: CASTVFHSYEQYF; DNA: TGTGCCAGCACGGTGTTTCACTCCTACGAGCAGTACTTC
D: .; V: TRBV13; length: 13; J: TRBJ1-1; size: .; CDR3: CASSLQANTEAFF; DNA: TGTGCCAGCAGCTTACAGGCGAACACTGAAGCTTTCTTT
D: .; V: TRBV20-1; length: 11; J: TRBJ1-6; size: few; CDR3: CSAMVGSALHF; DNA: TGCAGTGCTATGGTGGGCTCGGCCCTCCACTTT
D: .; V: TRBV28; length: 14; J: TRBJ1-4; size: .; CDR3: CASSNQESNEKLFF; DNA: TGTGCCAGCAGTAATCAAGAATCCAATGAAAAACTGTTTTTT
D: .; V: TRBV28; length: 13; J: TRBJ2-1; size: .; CDR3: CASTLSGPNEQFF; DNA: TGTGCCAGCACCCTATCGGGTCCCAATGAGCAGTTCTTC
D: TRBD2; V: TRBV7-9; length: 14; J: TRBJ2-3; size: .; CDR3: CASSSPGGPDTQYF; DNA: TGTGCCAGCAGCTCACCGGGGGGGCCAGATACGCAGTATTTT
D: TRBD2; V: TRBV28; length: 16; J: TRBJ2-5; size: .; CDR3: CASRPGSGAPQETQYF; DNA: TGTGCCAGCAGGCCGGGTAGCGGGGCGCCTCAAGAGACCCAGTACTTC
D: .; V: TRBV20-1; length: 11; J: TRBJ2-1; size: .; CDR3: CSASLGNEQFF; DNA: TGCAGTGCTAGCCTTGGTAATGAGCAGTTCTTC
D: TRBD2; V: TRBV7-9; length: 15; J: TRBJ2-7; size: .; CDR3: CASSPAGGVSYEQYF; DNA: TGTGCCAGCAGCCCTGCGGGAGGGGTCTCCTACGAGCAGTACTTC
D: .; V: TRBV6-1; length: 14; J: TRBJ1-2; size: few; CDR3: CASSEVGGLYGYTF; DNA: TGTGCCAGCAGTGAAGTAGGGGGGCTCTATGGCTACACCTTC
D: .; V: TRBV6-5; length: 15; J: TRBJ1-4; size: .; CDR3: CASSYDGETDEKLFF; DNA: TGTGCCAGCAGTTACGATGGTGAGACGGATGAAAAACTGTTTTTT
D: TRBD2; V: TRBV30; length: 14; J: TRBJ2-7; size: .; CDR3: CASQPGGSSYEQYF; DNA: TGTGCCTCACAACCTGGCGGGAGCTCCTACGAGCAGTACTTC
D: .; V: TRBV11-2; length: 15; J: TRBJ2-2; size: once; CDR3: CASSGGPPDTGELFF; DNA: TGTGCCAGCAGCGGGGGACCTCCGGACACCGGGGAGCTGTTTTTT
D: .; V: TRBV6-1; length: 17; J: TRBJ1-3; size: .; CDR3: CASSEESQGHSGNTIYF; DNA: TGTGCCAGCAGTGAAGAGTCCCAGGGCCACTCTGGAAACACCATATATTTT
D: .; V: TRBV6-5; length: 14; J: TRBJ1-2; size: .; CDR3: CASTTQGQNYGYTF; DNA: TGTGCCAGCACCACGCAGGGACAAAACTATGGCTACACCTTC
D: .; V: TRBV5-6; length: 15; J: TRBJ2-2; size: .; CDR3: CASSFLASNTGELFF; DNA: TGTGCCAGCAGCTTCCTCGCCTCGAACACCGGGGAGCTGTTTTTT
D: .; V: TRBV11-2; length: 14; J: TRBJ1-2; size: .; CDR3: CASSLSGGHYGYTF; DNA: TGTGCCAGCAGCCTCTCGGGAGGCCATTATGGCTACACCTTC
D: .; V: TRBV5-1; length: 16; J: TRBJ2-7; size: .; CDR3: CASSFGTQGTSYEQYF; DNA: TGCGCCAGCAGCTTCGGGACACAGGGGACTAGCTACGAGCAGTACTTC
D: TRBD1; V: TRBV6-5; length: 13; J: TRBJ1-2; size: few; CDR3: CASSSTGEYGYTF; DNA: TGTGCCAGCAGTTCGACAGGGGAATATGGCTACACCTTC
D: .; V: TRBV27; length: 13; J: TRBJ2-7; size: .; CDR3: CASSSGQDYEQYF; DNA: TGTGCCAGCAGTTCGGGGCAGGACTACGAGCAGTACTTC
D: .; V: TRBV6-5; length: 13; J: TRBJ2-3; size: .; CDR3: CASSYSYTDTQYF; DNA: TGTGCCAGCAGTTACAGCTACACAGATACGCAGTATTTT
D: .; V: TRBV9; length: 14; J: TRBJ2-5; size: .; CDR3: CASSDRWDQETQYF; DNA: TGTGCCAGCAGCGACCGGTGGGACCAAGAGACCCAGTACTTC
D: .; V: TRBV7-9; length: 16; J: TRBJ2-1; size: .; CDR3: CASSPTSRERYNEQFF; DNA: TGTGCCAGCAGCCCTACTAGCCGGGAGCGCTACAATGAGCAGTTCTTC